This T cell receptor (beta chain) comes out of a study of beta chain features in type 1 diabetes (dated by TCRdb to the late 2010s). About the study as a whole: Mean age, gender distribution, total cell number and subset yield were not different between patients and healthy donors. In the study, recently diagnosed type 1 diabetes patients and matched healthy donors were compared on the TCRB repertoires of their sorted circulating CD4+ T cell subsets. Regulatory and stem cell-like memory subsets were obtained from only 8 patients and about eight healthy donors, while naive and central memory subsets were obtained from all 30 or so donors. Across all samples, some 100,000,000 sorted cells were examined, and cell number per subset correlated strongly with RNA yield. The paper as a whole reports these results and caveats: Because cDNA was sequenced instead of genomic DNA, activated cells with high expression could be over-represented, although the groups did not differ in activation or CD3 levels. The naive, central memory and regulatory TCRB repertoires appeared to resemble one another more closely among patients than among healthy donors. A moderate but significant shortening of TCRB CDR3 length was observed in type 1 diabetes patients in all four CD4+ subsets. Shorter templates might be favored by PCR, yet because patient and control samples were amplified and corrected together, any such skew would affect both groups equally. At VDJ recombination sites, type 1 diabetes patients had fewer insertions and more deleted nucleotides, which implies abnormalities in thymic rearrangement. Because the HLA sub-analyses included only small numbers of individuals, any influence of HLA type on TCRB rearrangement was left unresolved.

V sheds 0 bases and J sheds 8 bases, leaving 11 bases between their ends. As encoded in the germline V gene (reference sequence), CDR1 is SGHNT while CDR2 is YYREEE. The CDR3 spans 14 residues, from the cysteine through the phenylalanine. This entry keeps only the CDR3 DNA: 42 bases, framed from base 1. The High Capacity cDNA Reverse Transcription Kit was used to reverse transcribe all of the isolated RNA, meaning that expressed TCRB transcripts were what got sequenced. Naive, central memory and regulatory T cell samples underwent deep immunoSEQ sequencing, averaging around 3.9 million total reads per sample. After sorted cells were lysed in RLT buffer, RNA was extracted with DNase-treated RNeasy Micro or Mini kits, with the choice depending on cell number. Each cell subset was processed on its own to prevent cross-contamination, while patient and healthy donor samples were processed together. Using the immunoSEQ multiplex PCR, TCRB sequences were amplified from cDNA into 87-bp fragments spanning the CDR3 region. Sequencing of the amplicons was performed on the Illumina HiSeq platform. For the original study's pipeline: PCR bias was computationally corrected using synthetic template baselines, reads within Hamming distance 2 were collapsed, and singletons that could not be merged were discarded. Reads were aligned against IMGT to assign V, D and J genes, CDR3 length and insertions or deletions at six rearrangement sites. Within each subset, clonotype counts were normalized to the number of sorted cells before true diversity and Gini coefficients were calculated with the tcR R package. The overlap coefficient, calculated on TCRB nucleotide sequences, was used to measure repertoire sharing. As a proxy for the pre-selection repertoire, out-of-frame TCRB sequences from naive cells were analyzed. Held by TCRdb, this immuneACCESS table contains in-frame sequences only and omits some clones. Under half of the omission traces to an unresolved V gene where checked; the cause of the rest is unknown. Clone size and the V and J calls come from that table; the DNA yielded D and trimming. The sample table contains roughly 330,000 clones; only one count was recorded for about 13% of them. The ten largest make up roughly 0.015% of the sample.

Each donor gave one peripheral blood draw, approximately 0.11 L on average, collected into heparinised tubes. A BD FACSAria II and a panel including CD45RO, CCR7, CD25, CD127, CD95 and CD27 were used to sort naive, central memory, regulatory and stem cell-like memory CD4+ T cells. Purity was above 95% for every sorted population. PBMCs were separated immediately by Lymphoprep density gradient centrifugation and were stained directly, without being cultured. Samples were stained and sorted in pairs, with one healthy donor and one patient per experiment, so that batch effects were minimized. As regards this clone: Its target antigen remains unknown. No base qualities exist here, and no much larger clone lies one base off it.

The V gene is TRBV5-4 and the J gene is TRBJ1-4; possibly the D gene is TRBD1, per 5 matching bases. The source material was naive CD4+ T cells from blood. In light of the paper, this sample's cell subset or site label describes: true naive CD4+ T cells. This clonotype was sampled from a woman under 30 with type 1 diabetes. CDR3 region: CASSLGGVGEKLFF. The sequenced DNA is TGTGCCAGCAGCTTGGGGGGGGTCGGCGAAAAACTGTTTTTT.